The source of this TCR beta chain is a study of T cell repertoires in ileal Crohn's disease. About the research overall: Median disease duration was roughly 8.4 years; around 35% smoked at surgery. Postoperative therapy was given to about half: fewer than 14 thiopurines, 15 to 20 anti-TNF agents. Study-level findings and limits: Compared with CD4 T cells, sorted CD8 cells carried more expanded clones.

Regarding this clone: Its antigen is still unknown.

Adults with ileal or ileocolonic Crohn's disease and an indication for resection were eligible. The method was immunoSEQ multiplex PCR; TCRdb's version includes in-frame clones alone and lacks a portion of them. This table holds roughly 31,000 clones, roughly 77% found once. The CDR3 contains 16 residues. Looked up from germline, CDR1 is MNHEY and CDR2 is SMNVEV (reference sequence). After removal of 6 bases from V and 0 bases from J, the junction contained 5 bases not matched to a gene. V and J are TRBV27 and TRBJ1-5; the match to TRBD1 covers 10 bases. Sequencing was done on a sample of ileal tissue. The sequence came from an adult with Crohn's disease. The CDR3 sequence: CASRDRGRASNQPQHF. The CDR3 DNA follows: TGTGCCAGCAGAGACAGGGGGCGCGCTAGCAATCAGCCCCAGCATTTT.